This TCR beta chain is drawn from a study of blood T cell repertoires in COVID-19 (TCRdb year 2020). Background for the entire study: The collaborator samples originated in the United States, Italy and Spain and spanned the acute and convalescent phases of COVID-19. The material from the prospective study consisted of cDNA or gDNA derived from T cells, B-cell-depleted T cells, or PBMCs. Subjects who had been exposed to COVID-19, were actively infected with it, or had recovered from it provided the deeply sampled blood TCRbeta repertoires that made up the dataset. The repertoires were released in a freely available public database intended as a resource for research on the immune response to SARS-CoV-2. The samples were drawn from two sources: the first 160 participants of the ongoing ImmuneRACE study, and 1,200 or so subjects contributed by 6 global collaborators. The sample metadata nearly always contained a de-identified subject ID, COVID-19 status, age in years and sex. Where HLA class I and class II types were available, the types were taken from metadata supplied by the sample provider, not from assay-based typing. Findings and caveats that apply to the study as a whole: The amount of clinical and demographic metadata varied by source and participant and was provided uncurated.

TCRbeta CDR3 regions were amplified from genomic DNA using the immunoSEQ Assay, a bias-controlled multiplex PCR. In the original analysis: Nucleated cell counts per sample were estimated from amplification of reference gene primers within the assay. To quantify the absolute abundance of each unique TCRbeta CDR3 rearrangement, sequence reads were collapsed and filtered. For each sample, productive Simpson clonality was calculated as the square root of Simpson's diversity index over productive rearrangements. This is the immuneACCESS table as TCRdb keeps it, with only in-frame sequences that have V and J called. A part of the clones is gone; compared with another copy, unresolved V genes explain less than half, and the rest is unexplained. V and J calls and clone size are as listed in that table; D and trimming were resolved from the DNA. The sample table shows over 70,000 clones, and 85% to 95% are seen once. Jointly, the top ten make up 2.3% of the sample.

On this clone: No antigen is known for it. Nothing much larger sits one base from this clone, and base qualities are not available.

Looking up the germline V gene yields CDR1 KGHDR and CDR2 SFDVKD. Between the V and J ends, shortened by 4 bases and 3 bases respectively, the junction contains 8 bases. There are 14 amino acids in the CDR3, from cysteine to phenylalanine inclusive. Only CDR3 DNA is held: 42 bases, read in frame from base 1. Whole blood was collected in K2EDTA tubes by collaborating institutions according to the institutions' own protocols. For TCRbeta analysis, collaborator samples were shipped as frozen whole blood, as isolated PBMCs, or as DNA extracted from either sample type. The source of this sequence is a human donor with active COVID-19. The donor label of this sample is uncertain. The V and J segments used are TRBV24-1 and TRBJ2-2, with an unclear D gene assignment. Specimen: peripheral blood. This receptor has the CDR3 CATSDRRDTGELFF. The DNA sequence reads TGTGCCACCAGTGACCGTCGGGACACCGGGGAGCTGTTTTTT.